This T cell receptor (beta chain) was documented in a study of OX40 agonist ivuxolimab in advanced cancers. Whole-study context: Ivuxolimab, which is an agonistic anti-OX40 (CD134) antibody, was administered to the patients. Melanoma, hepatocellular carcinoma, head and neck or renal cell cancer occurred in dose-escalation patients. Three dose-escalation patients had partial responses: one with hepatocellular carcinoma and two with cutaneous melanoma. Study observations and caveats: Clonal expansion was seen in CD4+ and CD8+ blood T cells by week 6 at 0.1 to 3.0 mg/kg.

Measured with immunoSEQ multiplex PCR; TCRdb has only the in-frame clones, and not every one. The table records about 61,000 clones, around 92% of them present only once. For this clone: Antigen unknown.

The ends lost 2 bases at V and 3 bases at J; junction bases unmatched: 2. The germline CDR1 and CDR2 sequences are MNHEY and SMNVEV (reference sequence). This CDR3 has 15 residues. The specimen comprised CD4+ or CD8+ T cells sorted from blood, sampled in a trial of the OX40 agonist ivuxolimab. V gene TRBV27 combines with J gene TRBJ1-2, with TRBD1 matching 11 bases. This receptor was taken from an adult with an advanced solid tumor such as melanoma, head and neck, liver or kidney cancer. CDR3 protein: CASSLGQGAYYGYTF. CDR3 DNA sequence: TGTGCCAGCAGTTTAGGACAGGGGGCCTACTATGGCTACACCTTC.